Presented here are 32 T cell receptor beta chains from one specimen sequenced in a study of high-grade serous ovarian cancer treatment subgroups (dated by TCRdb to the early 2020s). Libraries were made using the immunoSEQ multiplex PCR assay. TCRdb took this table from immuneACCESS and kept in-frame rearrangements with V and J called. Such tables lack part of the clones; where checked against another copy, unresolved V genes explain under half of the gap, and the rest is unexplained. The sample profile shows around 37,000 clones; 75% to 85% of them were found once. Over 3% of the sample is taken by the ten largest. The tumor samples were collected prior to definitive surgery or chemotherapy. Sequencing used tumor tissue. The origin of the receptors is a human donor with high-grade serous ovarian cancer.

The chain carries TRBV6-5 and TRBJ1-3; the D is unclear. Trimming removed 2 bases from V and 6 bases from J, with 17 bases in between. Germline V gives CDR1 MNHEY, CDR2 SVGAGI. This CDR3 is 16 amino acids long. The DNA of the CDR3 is TGTGCCAGCAGTTACGTGGCAGCCGGTCTAGAAAACACCATATATTTT. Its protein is CASSYVAAGLENTIYF.

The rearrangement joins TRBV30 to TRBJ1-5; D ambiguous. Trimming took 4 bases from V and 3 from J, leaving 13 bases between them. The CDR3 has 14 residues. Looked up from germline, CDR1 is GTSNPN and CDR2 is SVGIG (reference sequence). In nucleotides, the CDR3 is TGTGCCTGGAAAAAGGTCGGAACCAATCAGCCCCAGCATTTT. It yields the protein CAWKKVGTNQPQHF.

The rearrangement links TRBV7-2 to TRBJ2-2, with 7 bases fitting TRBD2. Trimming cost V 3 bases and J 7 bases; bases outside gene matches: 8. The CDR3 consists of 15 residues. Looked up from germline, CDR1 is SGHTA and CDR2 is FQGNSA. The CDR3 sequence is CASSFRGRVDGELFF. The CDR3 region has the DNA TGTGCCAGCAGCTTCCGGGGGAGGGTTGACGGGGAGCTGTTTTTT.

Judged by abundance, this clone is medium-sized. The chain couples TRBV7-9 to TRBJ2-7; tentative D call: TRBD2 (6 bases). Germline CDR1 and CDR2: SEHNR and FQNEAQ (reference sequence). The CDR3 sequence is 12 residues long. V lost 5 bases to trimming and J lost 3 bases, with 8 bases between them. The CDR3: CASSTTSYEQYF. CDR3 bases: TGTGCCAGCAGCACGACTAGCTACGAGCAGTACTTC. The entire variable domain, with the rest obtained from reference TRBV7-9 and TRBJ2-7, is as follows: DTGVSQNPRHKITKRGQNVTFRCDPISEHNRLYWYRQTLGQGPEFLTYFQNEAQLEKSRLLSDRFSAERPKGSFSTLEIQRTEQGDSAMYLCASSTTSYEQYFGPGTRLTVT.

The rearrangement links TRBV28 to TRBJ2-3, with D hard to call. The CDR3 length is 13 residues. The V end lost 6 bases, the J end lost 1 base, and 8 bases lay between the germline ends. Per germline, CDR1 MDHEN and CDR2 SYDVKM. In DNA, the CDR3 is TGTGCCAGCAGCCTCCGGGGCACAGATACGCAGTATTTT. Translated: CASSLRGTDTQYF.

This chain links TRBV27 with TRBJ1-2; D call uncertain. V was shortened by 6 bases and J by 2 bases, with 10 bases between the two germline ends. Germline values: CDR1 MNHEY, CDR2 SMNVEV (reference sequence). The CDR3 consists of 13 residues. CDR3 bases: TGTGCCAGCAGCCCTAGACGGAACTATGGCTACACCTTC. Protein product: CASSPRRNYGYTF.

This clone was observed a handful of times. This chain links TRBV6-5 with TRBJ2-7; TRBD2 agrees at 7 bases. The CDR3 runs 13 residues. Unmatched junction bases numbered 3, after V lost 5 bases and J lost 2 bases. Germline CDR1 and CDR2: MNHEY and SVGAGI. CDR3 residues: CASSLAEAYEQYF. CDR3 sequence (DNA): TGTGCCAGCAGTCTAGCGGAGGCCTACGAGCAGTACTTC.

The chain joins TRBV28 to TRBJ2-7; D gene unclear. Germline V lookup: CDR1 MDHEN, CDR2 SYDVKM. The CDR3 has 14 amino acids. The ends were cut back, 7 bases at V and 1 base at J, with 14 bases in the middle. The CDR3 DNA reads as TGTGCCAGCAAAATTCCGGGCCGATCCTACGAGCAGTACTTC. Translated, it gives CASKIPGRSYEQYF.

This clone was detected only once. The CDR3 coding sequence is TGTGCCAGCAGCCCCCGGGCAAGCGGGAGGGGCGGCAAAAACATTCAGTACTTC. Translated, it gives CASSPRASGRGGKNIQYF. The V call is TRBV7-9, the J call TRBJ2-4; TRBD2 matches 10 bases. The V and J ends lost 5 bases and 3 bases, in that order; junction bases with no gene match: 13. Germline values: CDR1 SEHNR, CDR2 FQNEAQ (reference sequence). This CDR3 has 18 residues.

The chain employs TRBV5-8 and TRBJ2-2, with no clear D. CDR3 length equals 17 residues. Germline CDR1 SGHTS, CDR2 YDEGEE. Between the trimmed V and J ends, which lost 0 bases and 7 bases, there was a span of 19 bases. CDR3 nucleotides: TGTGCCAGCAGCTTGGCCTCACAGAAGGTGGGGTTCGGGGAGCTGTTTTTT. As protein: CASSLASQKVGFGELFF.

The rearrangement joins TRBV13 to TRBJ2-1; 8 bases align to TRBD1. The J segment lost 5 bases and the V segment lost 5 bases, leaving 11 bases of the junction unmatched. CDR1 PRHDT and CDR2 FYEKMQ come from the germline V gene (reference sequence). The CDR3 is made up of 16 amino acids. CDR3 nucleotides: TGTGCCAGCAGCCTGCGACAGGGGCTCATCAACAATGAGCAGTTCTTC. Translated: CASSLRQGLINNEQFF.

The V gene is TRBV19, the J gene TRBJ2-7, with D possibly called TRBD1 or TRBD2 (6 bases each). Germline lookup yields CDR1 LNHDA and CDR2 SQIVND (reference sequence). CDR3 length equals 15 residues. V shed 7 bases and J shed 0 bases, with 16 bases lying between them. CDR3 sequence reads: CASTARGGLSYEQYF. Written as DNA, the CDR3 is TGTGCCAGTACCGCCAGGGGAGGTCTCTCCTACGAGCAGTACTTC.

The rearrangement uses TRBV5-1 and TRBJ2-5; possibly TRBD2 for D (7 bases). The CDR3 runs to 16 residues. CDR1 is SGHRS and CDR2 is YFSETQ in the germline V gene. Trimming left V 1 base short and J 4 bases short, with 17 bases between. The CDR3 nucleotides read TGCGCCAGCAGCTTGATAGGCAGGGGCGGGAGAGAGACCCAGTACTTC. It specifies CASSLIGRGGRETQYF.

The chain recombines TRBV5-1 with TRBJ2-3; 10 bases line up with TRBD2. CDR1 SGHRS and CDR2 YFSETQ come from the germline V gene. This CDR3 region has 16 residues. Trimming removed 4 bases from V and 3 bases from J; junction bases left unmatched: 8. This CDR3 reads CASSLPLAGDTDTQYF. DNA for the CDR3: TGCGCCAGCAGCCTCCCGCTAGCGGGAGATACAGATACGCAGTATTTT. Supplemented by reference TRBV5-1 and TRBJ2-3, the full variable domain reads KAGVTQTPRYLIKTRGQQVTLSCSPISGHRSVSWYQQTPGQGLQFLFEYFSETQRNKGNFPGRFSGRQFSNSRSEMNVSTLELGDSALYLCASSLPLAGDTDTQYFGPGTRLTVL.

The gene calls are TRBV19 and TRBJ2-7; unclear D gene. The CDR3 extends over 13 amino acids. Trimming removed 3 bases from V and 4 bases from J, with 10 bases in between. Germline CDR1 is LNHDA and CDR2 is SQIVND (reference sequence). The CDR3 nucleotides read TGTGCCAGTAGTATGGGTAAGGGTTACGAGCAGTACTTC. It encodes CASSMGKGYEQYF.

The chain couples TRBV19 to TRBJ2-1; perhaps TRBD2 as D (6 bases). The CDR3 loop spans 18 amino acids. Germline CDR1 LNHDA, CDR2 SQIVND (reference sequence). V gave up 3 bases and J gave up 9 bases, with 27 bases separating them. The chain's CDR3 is CASSIRSRLEGRDSEQFF. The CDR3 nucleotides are TGTGCCAGTAGTATTCGCTCCCGACTAGAAGGGCGAGACAGTGAGCAGTTCTTC.

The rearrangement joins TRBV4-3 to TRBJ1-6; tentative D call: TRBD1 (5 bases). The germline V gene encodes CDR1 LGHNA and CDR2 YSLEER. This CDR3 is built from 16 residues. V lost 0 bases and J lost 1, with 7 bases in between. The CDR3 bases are TGCGCCAGCAGCCAAGACAGGGTTTCCTATAATTCACCCCTCCACTTT. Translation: CASSQDRVSYNSPLHF.

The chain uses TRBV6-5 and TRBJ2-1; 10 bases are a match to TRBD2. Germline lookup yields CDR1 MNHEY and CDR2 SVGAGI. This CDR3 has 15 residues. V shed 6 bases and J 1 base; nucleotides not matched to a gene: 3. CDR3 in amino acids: CASRWGLASYNEQFF. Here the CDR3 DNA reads TGTGCCAGCAGATGGGGACTAGCGTCCTACAATGAGCAGTTCTTC.

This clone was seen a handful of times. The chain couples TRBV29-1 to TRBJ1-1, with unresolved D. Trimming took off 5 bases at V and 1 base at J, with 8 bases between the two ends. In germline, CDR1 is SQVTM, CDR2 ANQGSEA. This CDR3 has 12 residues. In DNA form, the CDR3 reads TGCAGCGTTCGCGGGAGGAACACTGAAGCTTTCTTT. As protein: CSVRGRNTEAFF.

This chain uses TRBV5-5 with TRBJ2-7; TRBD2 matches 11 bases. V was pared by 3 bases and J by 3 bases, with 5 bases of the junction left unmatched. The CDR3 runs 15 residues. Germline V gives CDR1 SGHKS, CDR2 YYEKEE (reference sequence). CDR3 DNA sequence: TGTGCCAGCAGCTACGGGACTAGCGGAAACTACGAGCAGTACTTC. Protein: CASSYGTSGNYEQYF.

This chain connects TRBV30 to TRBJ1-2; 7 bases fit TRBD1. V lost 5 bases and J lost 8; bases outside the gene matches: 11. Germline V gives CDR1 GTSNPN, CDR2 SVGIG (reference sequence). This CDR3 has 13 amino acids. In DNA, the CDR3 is TGTGCCTGGGGGGCAGGGGGGAGTAGCGGCTACACCTTC. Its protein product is CAWGAGGSSGYTF.

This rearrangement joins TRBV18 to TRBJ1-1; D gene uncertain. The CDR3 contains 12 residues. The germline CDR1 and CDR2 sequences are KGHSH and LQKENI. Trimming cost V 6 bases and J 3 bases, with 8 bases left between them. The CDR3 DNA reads TGTGCCAGCTCCGGTAGGGACACTGAAGCTTTCTTT. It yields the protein CASSGRDTEAFF.

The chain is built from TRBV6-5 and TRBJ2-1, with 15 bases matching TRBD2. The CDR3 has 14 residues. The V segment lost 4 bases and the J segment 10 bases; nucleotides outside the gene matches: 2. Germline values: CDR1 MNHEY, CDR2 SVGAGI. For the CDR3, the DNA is TGTGCCAGCAGTTGGGGACTAGCGGGAGGAGAGCAGTTCTTC. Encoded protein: CASSWGLAGGEQFF.

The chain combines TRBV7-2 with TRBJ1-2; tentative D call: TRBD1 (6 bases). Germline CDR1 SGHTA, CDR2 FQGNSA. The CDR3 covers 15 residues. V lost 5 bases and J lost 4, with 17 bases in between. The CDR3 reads CASSPGQGPSYGYTF. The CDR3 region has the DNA TGTGCCAGCAGCCCGGGCCAGGGGCCCTCCTATGGCTACACCTTC. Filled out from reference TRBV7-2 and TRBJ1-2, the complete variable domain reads GAGVSQSPSNKVTEKGKDVELRCDPISGHTALYWYRQSLGQGLEFLIYFQGNSAPDKSGLPSDRFSAERTGGSVSTLTIQRTQQEDSAVYLCASSPGQGPSYGYTFGSGTRLTVV.

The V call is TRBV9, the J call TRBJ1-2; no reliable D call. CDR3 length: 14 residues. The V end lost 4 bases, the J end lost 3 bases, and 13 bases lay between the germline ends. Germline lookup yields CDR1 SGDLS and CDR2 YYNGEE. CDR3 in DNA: TGTGCCAGCAGCCCCCCCGGAAAGTACTATGGCTACACCTTC. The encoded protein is CASSPPGKYYGYTF.

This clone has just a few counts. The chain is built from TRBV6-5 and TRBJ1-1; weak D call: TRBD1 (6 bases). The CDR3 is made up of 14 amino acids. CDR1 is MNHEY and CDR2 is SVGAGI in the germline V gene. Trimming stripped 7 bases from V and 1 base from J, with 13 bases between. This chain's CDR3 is CASIGGTPNTEAFF. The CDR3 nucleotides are TGTGCCAGCATCGGCGGGACACCGAACACTGAAGCTTTCTTT.

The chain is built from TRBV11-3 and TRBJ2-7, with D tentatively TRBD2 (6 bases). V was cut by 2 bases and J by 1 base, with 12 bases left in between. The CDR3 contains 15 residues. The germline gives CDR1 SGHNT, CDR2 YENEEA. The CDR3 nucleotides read TGTGCCAGCAGCTTACGCTGGGACTCGTCCTACGAGCAGTACTTC. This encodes CASSLRWDSSYEQYF.

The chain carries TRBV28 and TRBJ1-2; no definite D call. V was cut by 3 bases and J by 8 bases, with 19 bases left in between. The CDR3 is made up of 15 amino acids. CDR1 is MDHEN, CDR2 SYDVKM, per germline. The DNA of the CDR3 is TGTGCCAGCAGTTTTTCTTCGGAAGGGCCGAGGGGCTACACCTTC. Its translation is CASSFSSEGPRGYTF.

CDR3 amino acids: CASSRIQGTSYEQYF. In nucleotides, the CDR3 is TGCGCCAGCAGCCGCATCCAGGGGACCTCCTACGAGCAGTACTTC. This chain connects TRBV5-1 to TRBJ2-7, with TRBD1 as a possible D gene (6 bases). The CDR3 extends over 15 amino acids. V was trimmed by 4 bases and J by 0 bases, leaving 14 bases between them. Germline V CDR1 and CDR2: SGHRS, YFSETQ.

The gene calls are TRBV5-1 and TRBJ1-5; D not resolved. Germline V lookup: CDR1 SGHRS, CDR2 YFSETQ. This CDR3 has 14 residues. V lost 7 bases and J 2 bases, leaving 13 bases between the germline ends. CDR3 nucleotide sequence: TGCGCCAGCGCCCGTATCCCCGGCAATCAGCCCCAGCATTTT. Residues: CASARIPGNQPQHF.

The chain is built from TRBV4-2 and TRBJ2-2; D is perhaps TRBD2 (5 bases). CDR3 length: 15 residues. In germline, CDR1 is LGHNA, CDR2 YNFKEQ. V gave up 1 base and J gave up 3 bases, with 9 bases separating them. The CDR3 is CASSQVLDDTGELFF. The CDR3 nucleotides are TGTGCCAGCAGCCAAGTACTAGACGACACCGGGGAGCTGTTTTTT.

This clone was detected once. The CDR3 sequence is CASSYPAGGFYNEQFF. In DNA form, the CDR3 reads TGTGCCAGCAGCTACCCAGCGGGAGGGTTCTACAATGAGCAGTTCTTC. This chain uses TRBV7-2 with TRBJ2-1, with 10 positions matching TRBD2. This CDR3 spans 16 amino acids. Trimming removed 4 bases from V and 3 bases from J; junction bases left unmatched: 6. Per the germline V gene, CDR1 is SGHTA and CDR2 is FQGNSA.